Listed here are 2 T cell receptor beta chains from one sample, sequenced in a study of blood T cell repertoires in COVID-19. Sequenced by immunoSEQ multiplex PCR; TCRdb stores in-frame clones only, minus some. This table holds 100,000 to 150,000 clones, about four fifths found once. Sequencing used peripheral blood. The receptors shown here come from a man in his sixties with acute or convalescent COVID-19.

V is TRBV5-1 and J is TRBJ2-6; D unresolved. CDR3 size: 16 residues. Trimming shortened V by 4 bases and J by 0 bases, and 11 bases separated the two germline ends. The germline gives CDR1 SGHRS, CDR2 YFSETQ. For the CDR3, the DNA is TGCGCCAGCAGCCAAACGACATCCTCTGGGGCCAACGTCCTGACTTTC. It yields the protein CASSQTTSSGANVLTF.

The chain combines TRBV28 with TRBJ2-2; 10 nucleotides agree with TRBD2. J lost 6 bases, V lost 2 bases, and 6 bases had no gene match. This CDR3 has 16 residues. Germline values: CDR1 MDHEN, CDR2 SYDVKM. CDR3 bases: TGTGCCAGCAGTTTACTTAGACTAGCGGGCTCCGGGGAGCTGTTTTTT. Translating gives CASSLLRLAGSGELFF.